One sample yielded the 7 T cell receptor beta chains listed below, sequenced in a study of blood T cell repertoires in COVID-19. The assay was immunoSEQ multiplex PCR, and TCRdb's table has in-frame clones only and misses some. The sample yields some 250,000 clones, approximately 84% seen once. The specimen was PBMCs or T cells enriched from blood (not recorded which). The receptors shown here come from a man between 40 and 49 years old who had recovered from COVID-19.

V usage is TRBV14 and J usage is TRBJ2-5; 9 nucleotides agree with TRBD1. Germline lookup yields CDR1 SGHDN and CDR2 FVKESK. V shed 8 bases and J 4 bases; nucleotides not matched to a gene: 14. This CDR3 is 16 amino acids long. The CDR3 DNA follows: TGTGCCAGCTCCACGCAATTGGGACAGGGACTAGAGACCCAGTACTTC. Protein: CASSTQLGQGLETQYF.

The chain uses TRBV7-2 and TRBJ2-7, with D unclear. Per germline, CDR1 SGHTA and CDR2 FQGNSA. There are 13 residues in the CDR3. Trimming removed 2 bases from V and 2 bases from J, with 7 bases in between. Here the CDR3 reads CASSLSSAYEQYF. In nucleotides, the CDR3 is TGTGCCAGCAGCTTAAGCTCTGCCTACGAGCAGTACTTC.

DNA for the CDR3: TGCGCCAGCAGCTTGTCGGGACAGGGTGGCGAAAAACTGTTTTTT. It encodes CASSLSGQGGEKLFF. The chain couples TRBV5-1 to TRBJ1-4; TRBD1 matches at 9 bases. This CDR3 is built from 15 residues. V was pared by 1 base and J by 8 bases, with 6 bases of the junction left unmatched. Germline lookup yields CDR1 SGHRS and CDR2 YFSETQ.

CDR3 amino acids: CASSGGGQRTYNEQFF. In DNA, the CDR3 is TGTGCCAGCAGCGGAGGCGGCCAGCGGACCTACAATGAGCAGTTCTTC. The rearrangement links TRBV4-2 to TRBJ2-1; possible D gene TRBD2, 5 bases. The V end was cut by 5 bases, the J end by 2 bases, with 16 bases between. This CDR3 is 16 amino acids long. In germline, CDR1 is LGHNA, CDR2 YNFKEQ.

This chain links TRBV5-1 with TRBJ2-7; 9 positions agree with TRBD1. With V trimmed by 7 bases and J by 5 bases, 10 bases remained unmatched. The CDR3 runs to 14 residues. The germline V gene has CDR1 SGHRS and CDR2 YFSETQ. The CDR3 DNA reads as TGCGCCAGCCGCCTCCGGGACAGGGTGCACGAGCAGTACTTC. Its protein is CASRLRDRVHEQYF.

This clone was found a few times. The V gene is TRBV14, the J gene TRBJ1-6; no reliable D call. Germline-derived CDR1 and CDR2 are SGHDN and FVKESK. The V gene lost 0 bases and the J gene lost 8 bases, with 20 bases spanning the gap. The CDR3 covers 18 residues. The chain's CDR3 is CASSQETPGFGLDSPLHF. DNA for the CDR3: TGTGCCAGCAGCCAAGAAACCCCAGGTTTTGGGCTCGATTCACCCCTCCACTTT.

The gene calls are TRBV5-1 and TRBJ2-1, with 7 bases matching TRBD2. This CDR3 is 15 amino acids long. J was trimmed by 3 bases and V by 0 bases; bases with no gene match: 3. Germline CDR1 and CDR2: SGHRS and YFSETQ. The CDR3, as DNA: TGCGCCAGCAGCTTGGGGTCTAGCGGCTACAATGAGCAGTTCTTC. This gives the protein CASSLGSSGYNEQFF. The whole variable domain, remainder taken from reference TRBV5-1 and TRBJ2-1, is KAGVTQTPRYLIKTRGQQVTLSCSPISGHRSVSWYQQTPGQGLQFLFEYFSETQRNKGNFPGRFSGRQFSNSRSEMNVSTLELGDSALYLCASSLGSSGYNEQFFGPGTRLTVL.